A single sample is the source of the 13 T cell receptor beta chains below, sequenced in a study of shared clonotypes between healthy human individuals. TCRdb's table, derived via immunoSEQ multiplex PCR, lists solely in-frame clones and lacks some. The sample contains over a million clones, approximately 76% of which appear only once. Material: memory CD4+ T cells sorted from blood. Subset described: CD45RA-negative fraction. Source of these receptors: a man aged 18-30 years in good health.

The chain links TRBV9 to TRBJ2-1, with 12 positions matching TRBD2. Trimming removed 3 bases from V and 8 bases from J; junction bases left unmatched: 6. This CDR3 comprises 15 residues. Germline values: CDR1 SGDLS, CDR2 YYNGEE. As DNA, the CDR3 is TGTGCCAGCAGCGCTAGCGGGAGGGCCGGGGATGAGCAGTTCTTC. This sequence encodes CASSASGRAGDEQFF.

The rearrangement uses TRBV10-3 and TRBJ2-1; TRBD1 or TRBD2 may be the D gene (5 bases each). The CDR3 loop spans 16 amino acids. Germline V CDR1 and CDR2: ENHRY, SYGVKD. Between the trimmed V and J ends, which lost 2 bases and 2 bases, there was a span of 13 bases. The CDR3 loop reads CAISERGGRTYNEQFF. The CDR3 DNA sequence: TGTGCCATCAGTGAGAGGGGCGGGCGGACCTACAATGAGCAGTTCTTC.

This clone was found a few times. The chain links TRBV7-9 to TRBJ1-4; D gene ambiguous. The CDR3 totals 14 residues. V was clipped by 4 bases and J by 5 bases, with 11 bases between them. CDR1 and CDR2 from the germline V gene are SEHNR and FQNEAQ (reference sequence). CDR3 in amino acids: CASSSRRENEKLFF. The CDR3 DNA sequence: TGTGCCAGCAGCTCCCGACGAGAAAATGAAAAACTGTTTTTT.

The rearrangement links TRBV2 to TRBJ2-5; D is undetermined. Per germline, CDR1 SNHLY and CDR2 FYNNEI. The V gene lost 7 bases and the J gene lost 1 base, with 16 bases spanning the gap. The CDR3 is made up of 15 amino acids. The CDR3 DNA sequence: TGTGCCAGCAAAATAGGTCCCTTCATCCAAGAGACCCAGTACTTC. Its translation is CASKIGPFIQETQYF.

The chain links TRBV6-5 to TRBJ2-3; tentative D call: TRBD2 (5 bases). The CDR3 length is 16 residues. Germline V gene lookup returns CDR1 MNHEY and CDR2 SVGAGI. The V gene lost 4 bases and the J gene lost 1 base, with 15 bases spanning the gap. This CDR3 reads CASSSPSVEGTDTQYF. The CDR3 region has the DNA TGTGCCAGCAGTTCCCCCTCGGTGGAGGGCACAGATACGCAGTATTTT.

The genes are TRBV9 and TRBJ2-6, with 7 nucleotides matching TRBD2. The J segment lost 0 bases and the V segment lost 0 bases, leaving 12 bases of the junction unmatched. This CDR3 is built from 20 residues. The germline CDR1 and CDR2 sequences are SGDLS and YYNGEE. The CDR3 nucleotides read TGTGCCAGCAGCGTAGCTTGGGAGGGGAAAGAAAACTCTGGGGCCAACGTCCTGACTTTC. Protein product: CASSVAWEGKENSGANVLTF.

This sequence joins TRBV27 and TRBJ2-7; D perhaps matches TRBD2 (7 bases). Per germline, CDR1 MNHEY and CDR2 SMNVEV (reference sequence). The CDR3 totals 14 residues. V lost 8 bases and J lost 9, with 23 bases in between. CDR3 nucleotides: TGTGCCAGCGGTCCATGGGGGGGCGAAGGAAGGCAGTACTTC. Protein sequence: CASGPWGGEGRQYF.

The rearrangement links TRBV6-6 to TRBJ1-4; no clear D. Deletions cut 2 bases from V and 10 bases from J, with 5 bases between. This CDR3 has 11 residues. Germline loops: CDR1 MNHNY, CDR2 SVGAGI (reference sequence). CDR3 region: CASSYDGKLFF. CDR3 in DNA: TGTGCCAGCAGTTACGACGGAAAACTGTTTTTT.

The CDR3 DNA sequence: TGTGCCAGCAGCTCAAGGGCCCCGAGGGGAGGGTCACCCCTCCACTTT. Translated: CASSSRAPRGGSPLHF. The chain carries TRBV7-2 and TRBJ1-6; tentatively, D is TRBD1 (5 bases). Deletions cut 4 bases from V and 10 bases from J, with 20 bases between. The germline gives CDR1 SGHTA, CDR2 FQGNSA. The CDR3 is made up of 16 amino acids. Complete variable domain (other parts from reference TRBV7-2 and TRBJ1-6): GAGVSQSPSNKVTEKGKDVELRCDPISGHTALYWYRQSLGQGLEFLIYFQGNSAPDKSGLPSDRFSAERTGGSVSTLTIQRTQQEDSAVYLCASSSRAPRGGSPLHFGNGTRLTVT.

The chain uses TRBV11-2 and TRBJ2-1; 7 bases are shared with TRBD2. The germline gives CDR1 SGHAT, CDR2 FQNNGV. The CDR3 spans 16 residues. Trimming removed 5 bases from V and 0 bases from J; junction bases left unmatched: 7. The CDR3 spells CASSQDRLASYNEQFF. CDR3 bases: TGTGCCAGCAGCCAAGATAGACTAGCCTCCTACAATGAGCAGTTCTTC. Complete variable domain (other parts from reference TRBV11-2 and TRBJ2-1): EAGVAQSPRYKIIEKRQSVAFWCNPISGHATLYWYQQILGQGPKLLIQFQNNGVVDDSQLPKDRFSAERLKGVDSTLKIQPAKLEDSAVYLCASSQDRLASYNEQFFGPGTRLTVL.

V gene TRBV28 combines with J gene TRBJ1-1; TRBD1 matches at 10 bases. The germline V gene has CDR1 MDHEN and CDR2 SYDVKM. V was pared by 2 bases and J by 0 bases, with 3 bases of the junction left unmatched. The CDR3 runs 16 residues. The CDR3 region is CASSLPGQGVNTEAFF. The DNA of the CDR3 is TGTGCCAGCAGTTTACCCGGACAGGGGGTGAACACTGAAGCTTTCTTT. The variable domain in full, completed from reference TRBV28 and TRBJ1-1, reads DVKVTQSSRYLVKRTGEKVFLECVQDMDHENMFWYRQDPGLGLRLIYFSYDVKMKEKGDIPEGYSVSREKKERFSLILESASTNQTSMYLCASSLPGQGVNTEAFFGQGTRLTVV.

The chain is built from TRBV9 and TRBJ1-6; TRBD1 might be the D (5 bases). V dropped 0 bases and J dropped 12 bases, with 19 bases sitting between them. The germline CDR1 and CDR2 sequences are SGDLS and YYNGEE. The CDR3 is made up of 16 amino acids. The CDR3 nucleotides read TGTGCCAGCAGCGTAGGGTTCAGGGAAGATGCGAAACCCCTCCACTTT. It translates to CASSVGFREDAKPLHF.

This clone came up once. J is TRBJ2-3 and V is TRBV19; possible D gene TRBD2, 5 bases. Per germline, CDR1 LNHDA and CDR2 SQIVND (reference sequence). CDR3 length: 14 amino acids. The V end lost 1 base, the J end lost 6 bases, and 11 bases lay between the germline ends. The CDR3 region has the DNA TGTGCCAGTAGTATAGCTTCCGGCGGGGATACGCAGTATTTT. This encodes CASSIASGGDTQYF.